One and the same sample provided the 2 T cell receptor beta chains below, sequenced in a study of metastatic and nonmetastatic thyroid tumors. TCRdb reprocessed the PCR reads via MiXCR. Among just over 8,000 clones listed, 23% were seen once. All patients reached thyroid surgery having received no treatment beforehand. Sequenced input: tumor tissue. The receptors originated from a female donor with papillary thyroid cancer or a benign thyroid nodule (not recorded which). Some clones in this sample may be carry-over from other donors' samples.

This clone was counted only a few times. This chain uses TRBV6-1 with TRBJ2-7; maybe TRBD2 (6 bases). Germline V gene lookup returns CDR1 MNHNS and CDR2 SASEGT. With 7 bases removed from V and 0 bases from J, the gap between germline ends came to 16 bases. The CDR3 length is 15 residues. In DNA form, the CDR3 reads TGTGCCAGCAAGGGCAGTGGGAGGAGCTCCTACGAGCAGTACTTC. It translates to CASKGSGRSSYEQYF.

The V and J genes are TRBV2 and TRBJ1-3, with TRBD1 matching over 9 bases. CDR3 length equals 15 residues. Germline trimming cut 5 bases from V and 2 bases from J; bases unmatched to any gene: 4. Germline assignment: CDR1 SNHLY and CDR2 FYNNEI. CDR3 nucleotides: TGTGCCAGCAGTCCCCGGGACAGGGCTGGAAACACCATATATTTT. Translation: CASSPRDRAGNTIYF. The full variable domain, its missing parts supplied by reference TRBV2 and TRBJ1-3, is EPEVTQTPSHQVTQMGQEVILRCVPISNHLYFYWYRQILGQKVEFLVSFYNNEISEKSEIFDDQFSVERPDGSNFTLKIRSTKLEDSAMYFCASSPRDRAGNTIYFGEGSWLTVV.